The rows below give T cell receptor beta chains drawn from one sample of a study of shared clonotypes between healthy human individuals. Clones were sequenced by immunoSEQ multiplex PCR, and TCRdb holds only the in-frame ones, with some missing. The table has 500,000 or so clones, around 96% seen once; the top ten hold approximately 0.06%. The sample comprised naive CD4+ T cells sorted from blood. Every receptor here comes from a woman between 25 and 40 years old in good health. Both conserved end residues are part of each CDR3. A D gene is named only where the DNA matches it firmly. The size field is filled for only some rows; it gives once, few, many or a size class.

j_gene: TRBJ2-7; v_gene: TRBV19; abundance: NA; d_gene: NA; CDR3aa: CASSMWGEQYF; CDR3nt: TGTGCCAGTAGTATGTGGGGCGAGCAGTACTTC
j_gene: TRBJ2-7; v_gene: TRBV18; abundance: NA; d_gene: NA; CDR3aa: CASSPAPSPEQYF; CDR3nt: TGTGCCAGCTCACCGGCCCCGTCGCCCGAGCAGTACTTC
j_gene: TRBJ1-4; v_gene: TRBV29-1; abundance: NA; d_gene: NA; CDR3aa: CSVRRGNEKLFF; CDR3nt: TGCAGCGTTAGAAGGGGTAATGAAAAACTGTTTTTT
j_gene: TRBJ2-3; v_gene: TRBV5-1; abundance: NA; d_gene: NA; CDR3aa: CASSLDGTQYF; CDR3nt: TGCGCCAGCAGCTTGGATGGTACGCAGTATTTT
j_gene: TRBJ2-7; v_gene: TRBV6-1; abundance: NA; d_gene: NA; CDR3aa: CASSGTANSYEQYF; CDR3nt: TGTGCCAGCAGTGGGACAGCGAACTCCTACGAGCAGTACTTC
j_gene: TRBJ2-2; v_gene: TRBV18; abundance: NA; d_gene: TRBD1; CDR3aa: CASSDTGTVNTGELFF; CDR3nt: TGTGCCAGCTCGGATACCGGGACAGTTAACACCGGGGAGCTGTTTTTT
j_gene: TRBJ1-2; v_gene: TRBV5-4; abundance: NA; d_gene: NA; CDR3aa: CASSQEIVREGSNYGYTF; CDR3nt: TGTGCCAGCAGCCAAGAAATAGTTCGCGAGGGATCAAACTATGGCTACACCTTC
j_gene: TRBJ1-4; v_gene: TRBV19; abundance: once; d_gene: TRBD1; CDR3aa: CASDLGQLNEKLFF; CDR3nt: TGTGCCAGTGACCTGGGACAGTTAAATGAAAAACTGTTTTTT
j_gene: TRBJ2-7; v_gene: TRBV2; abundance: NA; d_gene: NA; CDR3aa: CASSLTGEQYF; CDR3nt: TGTGCCAGCAGTTTGACCGGTGAGCAGTACTTC
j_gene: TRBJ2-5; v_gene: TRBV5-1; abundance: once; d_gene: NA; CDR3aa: CASSLVAEETQYF; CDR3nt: TGCGCCAGCAGCTTGGTAGCGGAAGAGACCCAGTACTTC
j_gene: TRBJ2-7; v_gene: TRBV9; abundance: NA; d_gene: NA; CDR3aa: CASSVFGESYEQYF; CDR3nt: TGTGCCAGCAGCGTATTTGGGGAGTCCTACGAGCAGTACTTC
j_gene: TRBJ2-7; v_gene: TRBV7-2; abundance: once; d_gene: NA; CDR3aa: CASSLQGPSYEQYF; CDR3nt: TGTGCCAGCAGCTTACAGGGTCCTTCCTACGAGCAGTACTTC
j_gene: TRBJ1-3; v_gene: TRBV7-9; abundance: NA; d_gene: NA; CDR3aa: CASSPTAFSGNTIYF; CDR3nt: TGTGCCAGCAGCCCTACAGCCTTCTCTGGAAACACCATATATTTT
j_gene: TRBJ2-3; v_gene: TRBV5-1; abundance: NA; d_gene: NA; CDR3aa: CASSPGVGRRTDTQYF; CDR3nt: TGCGCCAGCAGCCCTGGAGTAGGCAGGAGGACAGATACGCAGTATTTT
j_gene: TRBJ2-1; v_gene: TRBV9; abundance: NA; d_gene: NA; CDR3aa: CASTSGVMVNEQFF; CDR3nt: TGTGCCAGCACCTCAGGAGTGATGGTCAATGAGCAGTTCTTC
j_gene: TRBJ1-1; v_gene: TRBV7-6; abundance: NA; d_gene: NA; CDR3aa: CASSPPRTLNTEAFF; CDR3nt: TGTGCCAGCAGCCCCCCCCGGACATTGAACACTGAAGCTTTCTTT
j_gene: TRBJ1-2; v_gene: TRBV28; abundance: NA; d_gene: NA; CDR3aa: CASSLTQNYGYTF; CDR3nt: TGTGCCAGCAGTTTAACGCAGAACTATGGCTACACCTTC
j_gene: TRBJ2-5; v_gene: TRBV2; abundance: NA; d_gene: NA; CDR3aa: CAGGRLGETQYF; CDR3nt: TGTGCCGGGGGGAGGCTGGGAGAGACCCAGTACTTC
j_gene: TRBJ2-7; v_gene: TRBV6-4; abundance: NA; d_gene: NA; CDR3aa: CASSDSIGRNKHYEQYF; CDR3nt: TGTGCCAGCAGTGACTCTATTGGGCGGAATAAACACTACGAGCAGTACTTC
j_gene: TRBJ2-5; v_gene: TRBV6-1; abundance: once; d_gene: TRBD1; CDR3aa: CASSAQGQGGRETQYF; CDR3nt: TGTGCCAGCAGTGCCCAGGGACAGGGGGGCCGGGAGACCCAGTACTTC
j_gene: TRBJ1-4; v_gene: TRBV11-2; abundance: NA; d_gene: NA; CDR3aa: CASSLDRAPRWKLFF; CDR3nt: TGTGCCAGCAGCTTAGACCGGGCCCCCAGGTGGAAACTGTTTTTT
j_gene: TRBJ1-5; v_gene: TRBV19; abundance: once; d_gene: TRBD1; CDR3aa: CASSMLGTANQPQHF; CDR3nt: TGTGCCAGTAGTATGTTAGGGACAGCTAATCAGCCCCAGCATTTT
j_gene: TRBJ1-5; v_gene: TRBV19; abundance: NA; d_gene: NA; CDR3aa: CASSIGTAPGPSNQPQHF; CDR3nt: TGTGCCAGTAGTATAGGGACAGCGCCGGGCCCTAGCAATCAGCCCCAGCATTTT
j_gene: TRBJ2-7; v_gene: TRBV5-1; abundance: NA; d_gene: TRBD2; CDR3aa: CASSSRLASYEQYF; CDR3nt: TGCGCCAGCAGCTCTAGACTAGCGAGTTACGAGCAGTACTTC
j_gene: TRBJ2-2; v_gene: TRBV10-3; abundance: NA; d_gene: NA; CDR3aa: CAIRGLTGELFF; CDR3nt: TGTGCCATCCGGGGGCTCACCGGGGAGCTGTTTTTT
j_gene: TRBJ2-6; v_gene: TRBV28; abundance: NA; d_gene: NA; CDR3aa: CASRQTGANVLTF; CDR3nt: TGTGCCAGCCGACAAACTGGGGCCAACGTCCTGACTTTC
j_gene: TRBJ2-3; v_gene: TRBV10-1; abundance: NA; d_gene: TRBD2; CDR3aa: CASRRTRVSDTQYF; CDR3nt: TGCGCCAGCAGGAGGACTAGAGTTTCAGATACGCAGTATTTT
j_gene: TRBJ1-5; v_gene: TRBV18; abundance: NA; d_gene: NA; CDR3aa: CASSPGGGPEPQHF; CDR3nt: TGTGCCAGCTCCCCGGGTGGGGGGCCGGAGCCCCAGCATTTT
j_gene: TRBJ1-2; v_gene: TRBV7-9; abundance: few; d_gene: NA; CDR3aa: CASSLGGTGYGYTF; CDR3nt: TGTGCCAGCAGCTTGGGAGGGACGGGCTATGGCTACACCTTC
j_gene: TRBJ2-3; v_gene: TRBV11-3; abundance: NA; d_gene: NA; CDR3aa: CASSLFVSDTQYF; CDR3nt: TGTGCCAGCAGCTTATTCGTTTCAGATACGCAGTATTTT
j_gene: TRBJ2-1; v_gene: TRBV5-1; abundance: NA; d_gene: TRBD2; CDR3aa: CASSLGTSGVYNEQFF; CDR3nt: TGCGCCAGCAGCTTGGGGACTAGCGGGGTCTACAATGAGCAGTTCTTC
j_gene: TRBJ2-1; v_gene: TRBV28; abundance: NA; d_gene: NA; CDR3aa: CASRSPGDEQFF; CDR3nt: TGTGCCAGCAGGTCCCCCGGGGATGAGCAGTTCTTC
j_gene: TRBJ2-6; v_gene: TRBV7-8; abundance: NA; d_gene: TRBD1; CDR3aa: CASSLGQGPSGANVLTF; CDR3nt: TGTGCCAGCAGCTTAGGACAGGGACCCTCTGGGGCCAACGTCCTGACTTTC
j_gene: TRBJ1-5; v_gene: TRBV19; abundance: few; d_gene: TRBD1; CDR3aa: CASSEGAISAQPQHF; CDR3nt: TGTGCCAGTAGTGAGGGGGCAATCTCTGCCCAGCCCCAGCATTTT
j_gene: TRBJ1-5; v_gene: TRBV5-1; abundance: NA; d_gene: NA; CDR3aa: CASSRDGNQPQHF; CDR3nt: TGCGCCAGCAGTCGGGACGGGAATCAGCCCCAGCATTTT